What follows describes a single T cell receptor beta chain. Its antigen remains unidentified. V lost 4 bases, J lost 2 bases, and 16 bases lay in between. CDR3 length equals 15 residues. Germline loops: CDR1 SGHRS, CDR2 YFSETQ. These data originate in a study of identifying expanded T cells in peripheral blood. Collection occurred without any documented infections or immune events in donors. Sequenced by immunoSEQ multiplex PCR; TCRdb stores in-frame clones only, minus some. The sample yields roughly 120,000 clones, about 88% seen once. Whole-study findings and limits: Across healthy donors, higher total template counts meant significantly greater roughly 2-week count variance. Technical replicates showed about 1.1 changed clones; about 2 weeks 15 to 20; four weeks 19.

The sequence was collected from a person aged 18 to 75 in good health. Sequenced sample: blood. The V gene is TRBV5-1, the J gene TRBJ2-7; TRBD2 might be the D (6 bases). CDR3 coding DNA: TGCGCCAGCAGCCCCCTGAGGGGCGGGGCCTACGAGCAGTACTTC. It specifies CASSPLRGGAYEQYF.